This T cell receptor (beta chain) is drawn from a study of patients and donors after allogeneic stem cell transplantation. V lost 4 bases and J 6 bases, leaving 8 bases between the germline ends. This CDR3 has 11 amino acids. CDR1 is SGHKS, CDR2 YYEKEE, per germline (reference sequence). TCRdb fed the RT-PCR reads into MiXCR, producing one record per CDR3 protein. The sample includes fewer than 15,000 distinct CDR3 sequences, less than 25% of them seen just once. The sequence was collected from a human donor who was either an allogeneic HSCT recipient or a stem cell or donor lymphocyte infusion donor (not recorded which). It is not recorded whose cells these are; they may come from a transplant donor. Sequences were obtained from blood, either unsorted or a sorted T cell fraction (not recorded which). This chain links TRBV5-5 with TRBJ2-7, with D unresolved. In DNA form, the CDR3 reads TGTGCCAGCAGCAAATCTACCGAGCAGTACTTC. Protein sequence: CASSKSTEQYF.